This is a list of T cell receptor beta chains from one sample in a study of shared clonotypes between healthy human individuals. Assay: immunoSEQ multiplex PCR; the TCRdb copy retains only in-frame clones and omits some. The table records 1.4 million or so clones, around 98.5% of them present only once. Sequenced material: naive CD4+ T cells sorted from blood. The source of these receptors is a man aged 25 to 40 in good health. CDR3s include the opening cysteine and the closing phenylalanine or tryptophan. The order of the fields is J gene, D gene, clone size, V gene, CDR3 DNA, CDR3 protein. The D gene is left open where the match is weak. A clone size is listed for some rows: how often the clone was seen (once, few, many), or a class if it is expanded.

TRBJ2-7 | . | . | TRBV6-1 | TGTGCCAGCAGTGGGGGCCTACAGAACGAGCAGTACTTC | CASSGGLQNEQYF
TRBJ2-2 | . | once | TRBV10-3 | TGTGCCATCAGTAAGGGGAGCGGAGGGGGCCCCGGGGAGCTGTTTTTT | CAISKGSGGGPGELFF
TRBJ1-3 | . | . | TRBV5-1 | TGCGCCAGCAGCTTGGTATCAGCCTCTGGAAACACCATATATTTT | CASSLVSASGNTIYF
TRBJ2-4 | . | once | TRBV15 | TGTGCCACCAGCAGAGAGTTGTGGGGTATCGCGGCCAAAAACATTCAGTACTTC | CATSRELWGIAAKNIQYF
TRBJ2-1 | TRBD1 | . | TRBV10-3 | TGTGCCATCGGCAGGGGGAGCTCCTACAATGAGCAGTTCTTC | CAIGRGSSYNEQFF
TRBJ2-7 | TRBD2 | once | TRBV5-4 | TGTGCCAGCAGCAACCCGAGCGGGACGGGAGGGCCGCTCGAGCAGTACTTC | CASSNPSGTGGPLEQYF
TRBJ2-2 | . | once | TRBV9 | TGTGCCAGCAGCCCGGGGCTACAGAGCACCGGGGAGCTGTTTTTT | CASSPGLQSTGELFF
TRBJ1-1 | . | . | TRBV19 | TGTGCCAGTAGTATTCGCAATGAAGCTTTCTTT | CASSIRNEAFF
TRBJ1-3 | . | . | TRBV18 | TGTGCCAGCTCACCACTGGACCCGAGCTCTGGAAACACCATATATTTT | CASSPLDPSSGNTIYF
TRBJ2-2 | . | once | TRBV5-1 | TGCGCCAGCAGGTTTCTTACTACAGGGAATTCGAACACCGGGGAGCTGTTTTTT | CASRFLTTGNSNTGELFF
TRBJ1-4 | TRBD1 | . | TRBV6-5 | TGTGCCAGCAGCAACCGGGACAGGGGTGAAAAACTGTTTTTT | CASSNRDRGEKLFF